This TCR beta chain stems from a study of lymphopenia after photon versus proton radiotherapy. Study conclusions and caveats: After lymphocyte nadir, photon-treated repertoires showed oligoclonal expansion, especially CD8+ Temra.

The assay was immunoSEQ multiplex PCR, and TCRdb's table has in-frame clones only and misses some. This table has fewer than 25,000 clones, around 84% appearing once. This clone was recorded a few times. What it recognizes is unknown. V shed 1 base and J shed 0 bases, with 9 bases lying between them. This CDR3 is built from 16 residues. Germline loops: CDR1 SGHAT, CDR2 FQNNGV. The TCR was taken from a man aged 40-49 years with gastric cancer. The specimen was peripheral blood, collected from a patient treated with photon-based radiotherapy. The chain uses TRBV11-2 and TRBJ1-4; TRBD1 is a possible D gene (5 bases). Written as DNA, the CDR3 is TGTGCCAGCAGCTTAGCCGTCAGGGCAACTAATGAAAAACTGTTTTTT. Translating gives CASSLAVRATNEKLFF.